Each of the 15 T cell receptor beta chains below was sequenced from the same sample in a study of T cell responses to AZD1222 COVID-19 vaccine. Measured with immunoSEQ multiplex PCR; TCRdb has only the in-frame clones, and not every one. Of roughly 180,000 clones listed, approximately 94% are singletons. The sequenced sample was peripheral blood, obtained 28 days after the second AZD1222 dose. Receptor source: an adult who received the AZD1222 COVID-19 vaccine.

This chain joins TRBV28 and TRBJ1-2; no firm D call. From germline, CDR1 is MDHEN and CDR2 SYDVKM. Trimming stripped 6 bases from V and 6 bases from J, with 17 bases between. The CDR3 has 14 residues. CDR3 DNA sequence: TGTGCCAGCAGACGAACAGTGGGGTGGGATGGCTACACCTTC. This gives the protein CASRRTVGWDGYTF.

The chain combines TRBV2 with TRBJ1-1, with unresolved D. CDR3 length equals 14 residues. Germline-derived CDR1 and CDR2 are SNHLY and FYNNEI. The V end lost 7 bases, the J end lost 5 bases, and 17 bases lay between the germline ends. This CDR3 reads CASITTGIMTEAFF. DNA of the CDR3: TGTGCCAGCATAACCACCGGTATTATGACTGAAGCTTTCTTT.

This clone is a singleton in its sample. The chain carries TRBV29-1 and TRBJ2-5; 7 bases map to TRBD1. The CDR3 is made up of 12 amino acids. CDR1 and CDR2 from the germline V gene are SQVTM and ANQGSEA. The V gene end was trimmed by 8 bases and the J gene end by 5 bases; junction bases not matched to a gene: 8. CDR3 amino acids: CSHRRDSETQYF. CDR3 bases: TGCAGCCACAGAAGGGACAGTGAGACCCAGTACTTC.

The chain uses TRBV15 and TRBJ2-1; D gene ambiguous. Trimming took 1 base from V and 7 from J, leaving 8 bases between them. The CDR3 sequence is 13 residues long. Germline V lookup: CDR1 LNHNV, CDR2 YYDKDF (reference sequence). CDR3 coding DNA: TGTGCCACCAGCAGAGGAAGGGAAAATGAGCAGTTCTTC. Encoded protein: CATSRGRENEQFF.

The rearrangement joins TRBV27 to TRBJ1-4; 8 bases map to TRBD1. The CDR3 sequence is 16 residues long. Losses at the gene ends were 6 bases for V and 4 bases for J; bases not matched to a gene: 10. The germline CDR1 and CDR2 sequences are MNHEY and SMNVEV (reference sequence). This CDR3 reads CASSPGQGRHNEKLFF. CDR3 sequence (DNA): TGTGCCAGCAGCCCCGGACAGGGAAGACATAATGAAAAACTGTTTTTT. Full variable domain (remainder filled in from reference TRBV27 and TRBJ1-4): EAQVTQNPRYLITVTGKKLTVTCSQNMNHEYMSWYRQDPGLGLRQIYYSMNVEVTDKGDVPEGYKVSRKEKRNFPLILESPSPNQTSLYFCASSPGQGRHNEKLFFGSGTQLSVL.

V and J are TRBV4-3 and TRBJ1-2; D unclear. Germline V lookup: CDR1 LGHNA, CDR2 YSLEER. With 1 base removed from V and 8 bases from J, the gap between germline ends came to 20 bases. The CDR3 consists of 16 residues. The DNA for the CDR3 is TGCGCCAGCAGCCAAGGGAATAGGAGGGTCCGTGAGGGCTACACCTTC. It yields the protein CASSQGNRRVREGYTF.

The V call is TRBV2, the J call TRBJ1-4; TRBD1 is a possible D gene (5 bases). Germline assignment: CDR1 SNHLY and CDR2 FYNNEI. The CDR3 length is 15 residues. Trimming cost V 6 bases and J 0 bases, with 11 bases left between them. This CDR3 is CASRKEGTTNEKLFF. CDR3 bases: TGTGCCAGCAGAAAAGAGGGGACAACTAATGAAAAACTGTTTTTT. The full variable domain, rest sourced from reference TRBV2 and TRBJ1-4, is EPEVTQTPSHQVTQMGQEVILRCVPISNHLYFYWYRQILGQKVEFLVSFYNNEISEKSEIFDDQFSVERPDGSNFTLKIRSTKLEDSAMYFCASRKEGTTNEKLFFGSGTQLSVL.

This clone was observed a single time. J is TRBJ1-4 and V is TRBV11-2; D is undetermined. Germline CDR1 reads SGHAT; CDR2 reads FQNNGV. The CDR3 extends over 13 amino acids. V was trimmed by 5 bases and J by 0 bases, leaving 4 bases between them. CDR3 DNA: TGTGCCAGCAGCCATACAACTAATGAAAAACTGTTTTTT. Residues: CASSHTTNEKLFF.

As for this clone: Within the sample, other DNA sequences also encode this same CDR3. The chain employs TRBV30 and TRBJ1-3, with D possibly matching TRBD1 (6 bases). V was trimmed by 4 bases and J by 0 bases, leaving 10 bases between them. Germline CDR1 reads GTSNPN; CDR2 reads SVGIG (reference sequence). The CDR3 is 14 residues long. This CDR3 reads CAWTTGSSGNTIYF. The CDR3 bases are TGTGCCTGGACTACAGGGAGCTCTGGAAACACCATATATTTT.

J is TRBJ2-1 and V is TRBV2; 10 bases map to TRBD2. The junction had 15 bases not matched to a gene; V was cut back by 4 bases and J by 6 bases. Germline V CDR1 and CDR2: SNHLY, FYNNEI. CDR3 size: 18 residues. The CDR3 DNA sequence: TGTGCCAGCAGTGGGCTAGCGGGAGTCGCCAAGTATACCAATGAGCAGTTCTTC. Translating it yields CASSGLAGVAKYTNEQFF.

This clone was found once. This chain joins TRBV28 and TRBJ2-7; 11 nucleotides align to TRBD1. The CDR3 covers 16 residues. Losses at the gene ends were 6 bases for V and 3 bases for J; bases not matched to a gene: 10. CDR1 and CDR2 from the germline V gene are MDHEN and SYDVKM. CDR3 DNA: TGTGCCAGCAGCTACAACCCCGGGACAGGGGGCTACGAGCAGTACTTC. Its translation is CASSYNPGTGGYEQYF.

This clone appeared a single time. CDR3 coding DNA: TGTGCCAGCAGTTTCTCGGGGAGGACTGAAGCTTTCTTT. Protein product: CASSFSGRTEAFF. This chain links TRBV27 with TRBJ1-1; the D is unclear. Germline V gene data show CDR1 as MNHEY and CDR2 as SMNVEV (reference sequence). Trimming left V 3 bases short and J 5 bases short, with 10 bases between. This CDR3 has 13 amino acids.

This chain joins TRBV21-1 and TRBJ1-1; the listed D gene, TRBD1, was not tested against the DNA. TRBV21-1 is a known pseudogene. The CDR3 is made up of 20 amino acids. CDR3 sequence: CASSKFGPAGDPQWDTEAFF. The CDR3, as DNA: TGTGCCAGCAGCAAATTTGGCCCAGCAGGGGACCCTCAGTGGGACACTGAAGCTTTCTTT.

The V and J genes are TRBV5-1 and TRBJ1-5; 8 bases align to TRBD1. The CDR3 spans 15 residues. V was clipped by 4 bases and J by 3 bases; unmatched bases: 6. CDR1 SGHRS and CDR2 YFSETQ come from the germline V gene. CDR3 loop: CASSLGQGHNQPQHF. The CDR3 coding sequence is TGCGCCAGCAGCCTCGGACAGGGCCACAATCAGCCCCAGCATTTT.

The rearrangement uses TRBV7-9 and TRBJ2-7; D is perhaps TRBD2 (6 bases). The V gene's germline CDR1 is SEHNR and CDR2 FQNEAQ (reference sequence). Trimming removed 5 bases from V and 1 base from J, with 15 bases in between. CDR3 length equals 15 residues. The CDR3 sequence: CASSPPPLASYEQYF. For the CDR3, the DNA is TGTGCCAGCAGCCCCCCGCCCCTAGCGTCCTACGAGCAGTACTTC.